These 3 T cell receptor beta chains share one sample of origin, sequenced in a study of cytomegalovirus exposure and HLA in healthy donors (dated by TCRdb to 2016 to 2017). To prepare the library, the immunoSEQ multiplex PCR assay was applied. In its TCRdb copy, this immuneACCESS table keeps in-frame sequences only and misses some clones. Where compared with another copy, unresolved V genes explain less than half of these, and the others have no known cause. The sample table holds tens of thousands of clones, of which roughly 87% were seen once. The ten largest make up roughly 15% of the sample. Material: PBMCs. Source of these receptors: a woman aged 18-29 years in good health and CMV-seronegative.

V is TRBV7-3 and J is TRBJ2-3, with D unclear. Trimming took off 2 bases at V and 4 bases at J, with 13 bases between the two ends. The CDR3 is made up of 15 amino acids. Germline CDR1 reads SGHTA; CDR2 reads FQGTGA. For the CDR3, the DNA is TGTGCCAGCAGCTTACGTGACTTTAGGCCAGATACGCAGTATTTT. Amino acids: CASSLRDFRPDTQYF.

The gene calls are TRBV5-4 and TRBJ2-7; 7 bases line up with TRBD2. Germline assignment: CDR1 SGHNT and CDR2 YYREEE (reference sequence). V lost 4 bases and J lost 6; bases outside the gene matches: 19. CDR3 length: 17 amino acids. The CDR3 bases are TGTGCCAGCAGCCCCGGGGGGACGTCCGTCAGGGCCATCGAGCAGTACTTC. Encoded protein: CASSPGGTSVRAIEQYF.

This rearrangement joins TRBV9 to TRBJ2-1, with TRBD2 matching over 8 bases. The germline gives CDR1 SGDLS, CDR2 YYNGEE. The CDR3 is 13 residues long. V dropped 4 bases and J dropped 7; count of bases not matched to a gene: 4. CDR3 residues: CASSLGTRNEQFF. The CDR3 region has the DNA TGTGCCAGCAGCCTTGGGACTAGAAATGAGCAGTTCTTC.